The entry below describes one TCR beta chain. What it binds is unknown. CDR1 and CDR2 from the germline V gene are SNHLY and FYNNEI. Losses at the gene ends were 7 bases for V and 1 base for J; bases not matched to a gene: 6. CDR3 length equals 15 residues. The data were obtained in a study of T-cell memory formation after mild COVID-19. Study as a whole: There were largely donor-specific TCR clusters.

Overall study results and limits: Among clones contracting day 15 to 85, CD4/CD8 was balanced, whereas later expanders leaned CD4+.

MiXCR, run by TCRdb on the 5' RACE reads, gives a single entry per CDR3 protein. The table lists just over 150,000 distinct CDR3 sequences, around a third of them singletons, with around 12% in the top ten. The chain carries TRBV2 and TRBJ2-2; 7 bases are shared with TRBD1. The clonotype originates from an adult woman who had mild COVID-19 (a few samples of this study predate the infection). Cell type and time point are not known. Sequencing used PBMCs or a T cell subset sorted from them (not recorded which). This CDR3 reads CASIGDSRNTGELFF. CDR3 coding DNA: TGTGCCAGCATAGGGGACAGTAGGAACACCGGGGAGCTGTTTTTT.